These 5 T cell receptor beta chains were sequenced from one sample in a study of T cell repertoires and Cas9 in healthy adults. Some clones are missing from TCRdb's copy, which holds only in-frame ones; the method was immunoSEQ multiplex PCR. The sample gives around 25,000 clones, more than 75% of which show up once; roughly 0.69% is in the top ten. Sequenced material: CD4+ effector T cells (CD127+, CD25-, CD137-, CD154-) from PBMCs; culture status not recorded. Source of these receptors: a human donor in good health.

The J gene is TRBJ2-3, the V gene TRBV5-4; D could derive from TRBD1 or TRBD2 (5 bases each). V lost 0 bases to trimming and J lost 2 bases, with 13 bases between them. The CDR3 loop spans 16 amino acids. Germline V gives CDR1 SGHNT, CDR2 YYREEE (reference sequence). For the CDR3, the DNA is TGTGCCAGCAGCTTGGGAACTCTGGGACCCACAGATACGCAGTATTTT. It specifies CASSLGTLGPTDTQYF.

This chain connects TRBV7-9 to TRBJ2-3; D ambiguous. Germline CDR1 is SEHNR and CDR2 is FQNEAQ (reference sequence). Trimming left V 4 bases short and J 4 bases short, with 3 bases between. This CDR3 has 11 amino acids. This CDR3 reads CASSYSDTQYF. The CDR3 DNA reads TGTGCCAGCAGCTACTCAGATACGCAGTATTTT.

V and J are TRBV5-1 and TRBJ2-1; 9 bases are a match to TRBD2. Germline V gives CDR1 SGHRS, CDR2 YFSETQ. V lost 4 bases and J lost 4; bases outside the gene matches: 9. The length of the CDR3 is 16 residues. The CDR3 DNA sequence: TGCGCCAGCAGCGGGACCCCTAGCGGGGTTTACAATGAGCAGTTCTTC. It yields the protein CASSGTPSGVYNEQFF.

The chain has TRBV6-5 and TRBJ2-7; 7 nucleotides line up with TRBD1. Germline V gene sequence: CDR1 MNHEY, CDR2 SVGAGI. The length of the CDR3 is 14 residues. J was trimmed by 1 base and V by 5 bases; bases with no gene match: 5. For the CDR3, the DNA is TGTGCCAGCAGTCGAGACAGGGTGTCCTACGAGCAGTACTTC. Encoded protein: CASSRDRVSYEQYF.

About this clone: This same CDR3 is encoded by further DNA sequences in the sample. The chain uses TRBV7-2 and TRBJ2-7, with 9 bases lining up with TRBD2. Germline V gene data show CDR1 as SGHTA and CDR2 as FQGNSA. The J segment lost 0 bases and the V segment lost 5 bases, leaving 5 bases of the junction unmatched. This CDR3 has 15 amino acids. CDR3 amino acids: CASSQTSGPSYEQYF. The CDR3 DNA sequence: TGTGCCAGCAGCCAAACTAGCGGGCCCTCCTACGAGCAGTACTTC.